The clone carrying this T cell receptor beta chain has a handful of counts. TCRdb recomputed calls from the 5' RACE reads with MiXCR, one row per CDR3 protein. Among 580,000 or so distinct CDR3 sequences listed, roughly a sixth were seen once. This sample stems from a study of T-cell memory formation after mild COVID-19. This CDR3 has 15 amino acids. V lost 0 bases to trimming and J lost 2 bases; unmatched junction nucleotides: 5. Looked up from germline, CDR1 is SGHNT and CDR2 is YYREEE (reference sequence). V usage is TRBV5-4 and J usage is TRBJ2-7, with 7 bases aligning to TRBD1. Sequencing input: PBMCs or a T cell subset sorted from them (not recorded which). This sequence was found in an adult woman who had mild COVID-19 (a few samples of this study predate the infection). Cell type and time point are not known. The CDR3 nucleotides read TGTGCCAGCAGCTTGGTAAGGGGGCATGCCTACGAGCAGTACTTC. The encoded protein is CASSLVRGHAYEQYF.